These 9 T cell receptor beta chains originate from one sample sequenced in a study of CD8+ T cells in alopecia areata. cDNA serving as the sequencing template came from extracted, reverse transcribed RNA. Using immunoSEQ multiplex PCR, the repertoire was profiled, and TCRdb retains in-frame clones only, with some absent. The data show 90,000 to 150,000 clones, around 56% seen once. The treatment was: oral pan-JAK inhibitor, 5-10 mg twice daily. The input for sequencing was CD4+ T cells sorted from blood, taken at week 4, from a patient treated with tofacitinib. Every receptor here comes from a human donor with alopecia areata.

The rearrangement uses TRBV29-1 and TRBJ2-4; the D gene is possibly TRBD2 (6 bases). The ends were cut back, 6 bases at V and 5 bases at J, with 29 bases in the middle. The CDR3 covers 18 residues. Germline V gene data show CDR1 as SQVTM and CDR2 as ANQGSEA. Here the CDR3 DNA reads TGCAGCGTGGCTGGGACTTTCGCGACCCAGGGCGCCCAAAACATTCAGTACTTC. Encoded protein: CSVAGTFATQGAQNIQYF.

The chain couples TRBV6-5 to TRBJ2-1; 11 nucleotides agree with TRBD2. V trimming: 7 bases; J trimming: 7 bases; junction bases outside the gene matches: 6. This CDR3 is 14 amino acids long. Looked up from germline, CDR1 is MNHEY and CDR2 is SVGAGI. The CDR3 protein is CASIDSGGANEQFF. For the CDR3, the DNA is TGTGCCAGCATAGATAGCGGGGGGGCTAATGAGCAGTTCTTC.

A few counts support this clone. This chain connects TRBV29-1 to TRBJ1-1; no definite D call. The V gene lost 4 bases and the J gene lost 1 base, with 7 bases spanning the gap. The CDR3 runs 12 residues. Germline V lookup: CDR1 SQVTM, CDR2 ANQGSEA. The CDR3 nucleotides are TGCAGCGTTGGCAGGAGGAACACTGAAGCTTTCTTT. This codes for CSVGRRNTEAFF.

The chain recombines TRBV5-1 with TRBJ1-2; 9 nucleotides align to TRBD1. Germline loops: CDR1 SGHRS, CDR2 YFSETQ. The CDR3 contains 14 residues. After removal of 4 bases from V and 12 bases from J, the junction contained 13 bases not matched to a gene. The CDR3 nucleotides are TGCGCCAGCAGCACTCAACAGGGGGCAGTTCACAACACCTTC. Translating it yields CASSTQQGAVHNTF. Based on the CDR3 plus reference TRBV5-1 and TRBJ1-2, the full variable domain is KAGVTQTPRYLIKTRGQQVTLSCSPISGHRSVSWYQQTPGQGLQFLFEYFSETQRNKGNFPGRFSGRQFSNSRSEMNVSTLELGDSALYLCASSTQQGAVHNTFGSGTRLTVV.

J is TRBJ1-2 and V is TRBV2; TRBD1 is a possible D gene (6 bases). The CDR3 covers 14 residues. Germline CDR1 SNHLY, CDR2 FYNNEI. The V end was cut by 4 bases, the J end by 8 bases, with 17 bases between. The chain's CDR3 is CASSVGQLVLGYTF. The CDR3 region has the DNA TGTGCCAGCAGTGTTGGACAGCTCGTATTGGGCTACACCTTC. Full variable domain (missing parts from reference TRBV2 and TRBJ1-2): EPEVTQTPSHQVTQMGQEVILRCVPISNHLYFYWYRQILGQKVEFLVSFYNNEISEKSEIFDDQFSVERPDGSNFTLKIRSTKLEDSAMYFCASSVGQLVLGYTFGSGTRLTVV.

The chain employs TRBV28 and TRBJ2-1; no reliable D call. V was shortened by 6 bases and J by 6 bases, with 12 bases between the two germline ends. Germline V gene sequence: CDR1 MDHEN, CDR2 SYDVKM. CDR3 size: 13 residues. For the CDR3, the DNA is TGTGCCAGCAGCCGGACGAAGATCAATGAGCAGTTCTTC. The encoded protein is CASSRTKINEQFF.

This chain links TRBV19 with TRBJ2-7; no clear D gene. The CDR3 runs 13 residues. V lost 5 bases and J lost 0, with 8 bases in between. Germline CDR1 is LNHDA and CDR2 is SQIVND (reference sequence). This CDR3 is CASSQQISYEQYF. Written as DNA, the CDR3 is TGTGCCAGTAGTCAACAGATCTCCTACGAGCAGTACTTC. Drawing the rest from reference TRBV19 and TRBJ2-7, the complete variable domain is DGGITQSPKYLFRKEGQNVTLSCEQNLNHDAMYWYRQDPGQGLRLIYYSQIVNDFQKGDIAEGYSVSREKKESFPLTVTSAQKNPTAFYLCASSQQISYEQYFGPGTRLTVT.

The chain combines TRBV18 with TRBJ2-3, with TRBD1 matching 8 bases. The CDR3 has 15 amino acids. After removal of 4 bases from V and 4 bases from J, the junction contained 7 bases not matched to a gene. CDR1 and CDR2 from the germline V gene are KGHSH and LQKENI. The CDR3 is CASSQGTGPSDTQYF. The CDR3 DNA is TGTGCCAGCTCACAAGGGACAGGCCCGTCAGATACGCAGTATTTT.

The DNA for the CDR3 is TGTGCCAGTAGCAAGCTCGGGGCGGAATATACGCAGTATTTT. Its translation is CASSKLGAEYTQYF. This rearrangement joins TRBV19 to TRBJ2-3, with D perhaps TRBD1 or TRBD2 (5 bases each). Germline V CDR1 and CDR2: LNHDA, SQIVND (reference sequence). Trimming pared 6 bases from V and 7 bases from J, leaving 17 bases between. The CDR3 is made up of 14 amino acids.